One sample yielded the 9 T cell receptor beta chains listed below, sequenced in a study of T cells in Graves' hyperthyroidism and ophthalmopathy. Authors of the study amplified TCR beta CDR3 regions from RNA transcripts. RT-PCR in the first round (using the HTBI primer set) targeted the TCR CDR3. TCRdb called the multiplex PCR reads again in MiXCR, with one record for every CDR3 protein. The data contain about 350,000 distinct CDR3 sequences, approximately 15% of them singletons. Sequencing was performed on blood. These receptors were obtained from a woman aged 25 to 39 with Graves' hyperthyroidism.

This clonotype was picked up many times. The chain employs TRBV20-1 and TRBJ1-1; D is undetermined. CDR1 is DFQATT, CDR2 SNEGSKA, per germline (reference sequence). Trimming took 1 base from V and 1 from J, leaving 13 bases between them. This CDR3 has 15 residues. The CDR3 here is CSARVVSPGNTEAFF. The CDR3 nucleotides read TGCAGTGCTAGAGTAGTGAGCCCGGGGAACACTGAAGCTTTCTTT.

For this clonotype: This may be a read error: a much more frequent sequence differs by one nucleotide. The CDR3 does not end in the conserved phenylalanine or tryptophan, so this is likely a read error. The J gene is TRBJ2-2, the V gene TRBV15; weak D call: TRBD2 (7 bases). The germline V and J ends were trimmed by 11 bases and 0 bases, with 16 bases remaining between them. The CDR3 loop spans 15 amino acids. Per the germline V gene, CDR1 is LNHNV and CDR2 is YYDKDF (reference sequence). The CDR3 is CAASRGAPNTGELFV. CDR3 DNA sequence: TGTGCCGCTAGCCGGGGGGCGCCGAACACCGGGGAGCTGTTTGTT.

This clonotype was detected many times. The chain couples TRBV19 to TRBJ1-2; TRBD1 is a possible D gene (6 bases). The V gene lost 6 bases and the J gene lost 8 bases, with 22 bases spanning the gap. The V gene's germline CDR1 is LNHDA and CDR2 SQIVND (reference sequence). The CDR3 runs to 15 residues. The CDR3 DNA follows: TGTGCCAGTAGAGAAGGACAGCCAAGGAGAGGGGGCTACACCTTC. Amino acids: CASREGQPRRGGYTF.

This clonotype was counted ten times or more. The chain joins TRBV28 to TRBJ2-1, with 13 bases fitting TRBD2. The CDR3 totals 16 residues. Germline V gene data show CDR1 as MDHEN and CDR2 as SYDVKM. Trimming took 4 bases from V and 8 from J; bases not matched to a gene: 8. The CDR3 sequence: CASSSGRTSGSYEQFF. For the CDR3, the DNA is TGTGCCAGCAGTTCCGGCCGGACTAGCGGGAGCTATGAGCAGTTCTTC.

This clonotype was detected many times. This chain uses TRBV3-1 with TRBJ2-3, with D possibly called TRBD1 or TRBD2 (5 bases each). Looked up from germline, CDR1 is LGHDT and CDR2 is YNNKEL (reference sequence). The CDR3 spans 12 residues. The V and J ends lost 3 bases and 7 bases respectively, with 8 bases between them. CDR3: CASSQGEHTQYF. In DNA form, the CDR3 reads TGTGCCAGCAGCCAGGGGGAGCATACGCAGTATTTT.

The V gene is TRBV3-1, the J gene TRBJ2-5; 8 positions match TRBD2. The CDR3 contains 14 residues. In germline, CDR1 is LGHDT, CDR2 YNNKEL (reference sequence). The ends lost 7 bases at V and 4 bases at J; junction bases unmatched: 8. This chain's CDR3 is CASIGAGGRETQYF. Written as DNA, the CDR3 is TGTGCCAGCATCGGGGCGGGAGGTAGAGAGACCCAGTACTTC.

This clonotype was counted only a few times. The chain uses TRBV7-3 and TRBJ2-1, with a weak D call TRBD2 (7 bases). The V gene's germline CDR1 is SGHTA and CDR2 FQGTGA. The CDR3 spans 15 residues. V was clipped by 5 bases and J by 0 bases, with 11 bases between them. The CDR3 reads CASSRRGASYNEQFF. In DNA, the CDR3 is TGTGCCAGCAGCCGCCGGGGGGCCTCCTACAATGAGCAGTTCTTC.

At least ten counts were recorded for this clonotype. DNA for the CDR3: TGCAGCGGGGTGAGCTCCTACAATGAGCAGTTCTTC. It encodes CSGVSSYNEQFF. This chain connects TRBV29-1 to TRBJ2-1, with unresolved D. Germline CDR1 reads SQVTM; CDR2 reads ANQGSEA. V was clipped by 7 bases and J by 0 bases, with 7 bases between them. This CDR3 is 12 amino acids long.

The V and J genes are TRBV13 and TRBJ1-2, with D possibly being TRBD1 (5 bases). The CDR3 runs to 15 residues. V lost 1 base to trimming and J lost 3 bases, with 12 bases between them. CDR1 PRHDT and CDR2 FYEKMQ come from the germline V gene (reference sequence). DNA of the CDR3: TGTGCCAGCAGCTTAGTACTTCAGGGCGACTATGGCTACACCTTC. Amino acids: CASSLVLQGDYGYTF.